This paragraph covers one T cell receptor beta chain sequence. Its target is unknown. Clones were sequenced by immunoSEQ multiplex PCR, and TCRdb holds only the in-frame ones, with some missing. The table has about 15,000 clones, about four fifths seen once. Between the trimmed V and J ends, which lost 2 bases and 9 bases, there was a span of 7 bases. The CDR3 totals 12 residues. Germline CDR1 is SEHNR and CDR2 is FQNEAQ (reference sequence). This entry belongs to a study of T cells after posttransplantation cyclophosphamide. Study-level points and caveats: Donor-recipient repertoire similarity was low at 1-2 months, rising over year one. Recipient CMV seropositivity and CMV reactivation strongly tracked TRB clonality.

The source is a man aged 45-60 years. V usage is TRBV7-9 and J usage is TRBJ2-2; D gene uncertain. The sample consisted of memory CD4+ T cells sorted from PBMCs. CDR3 nucleotide sequence: TGTGCCAGCAGCTTAACCCTAAGGGAGCTGTTTTTT. Its protein is CASSLTLRELFF. The full variable domain, its missing parts supplied by reference TRBV7-9 and TRBJ2-2, is DTGVSQNPRHKITKRGQNVTFRCDPISEHNRLYWYRQTLGQGPEFLTYFQNEAQLEKSRLLSDRFSAERPKGSFSTLEIQRTEQGDSAMYLCASSLTLRELFFGEGSRLTVL.